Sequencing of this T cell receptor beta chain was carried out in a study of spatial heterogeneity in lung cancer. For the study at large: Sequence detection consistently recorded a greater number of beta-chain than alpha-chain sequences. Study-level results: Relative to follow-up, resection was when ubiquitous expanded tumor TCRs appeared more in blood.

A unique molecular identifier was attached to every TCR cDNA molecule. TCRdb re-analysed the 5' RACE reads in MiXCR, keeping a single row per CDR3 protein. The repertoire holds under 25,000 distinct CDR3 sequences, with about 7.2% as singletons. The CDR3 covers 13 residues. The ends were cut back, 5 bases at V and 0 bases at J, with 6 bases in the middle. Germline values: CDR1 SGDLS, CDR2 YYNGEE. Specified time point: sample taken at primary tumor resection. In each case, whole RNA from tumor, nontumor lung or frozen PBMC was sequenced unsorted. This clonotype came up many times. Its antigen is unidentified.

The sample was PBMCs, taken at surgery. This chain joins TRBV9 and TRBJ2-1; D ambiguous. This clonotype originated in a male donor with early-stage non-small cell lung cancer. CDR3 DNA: TGTGCCAGCAGGGGAAGCTCCTACAATGAGCAGTTCTTC. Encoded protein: CASRGSSYNEQFF.